This TCR beta chain was sequenced during a study of T-cell reconstitution after alpha-beta-depleted transplantation in children. For TCRbeta, the library was prepared with unique molecular identifiers. TCRdb reanalysed the PCR reads using MiXCR and keeps one entry per CDR3 protein. This table has approximately 520,000 distinct CDR3 sequences, around 10% appearing once. V was trimmed by 0 bases and J by 0 bases, leaving 8 bases between them. CDR1 is MNHEY and CDR2 is SVGAGI in the germline V gene. This CDR3 comprises 15 residues. This clonotype showed up just a few times. The J gene is TRBJ1-1, the V gene TRBV6-5; a possible D gene is TRBD1 (5 bases). The TCR originated in a female patient aged 2 to 10 who had a stem cell transplant for aplastic anemia, so the T cells may come from the graft donor. The sample in question was PBMCs, mostly from graft donor cells, obtained 180 days after TCRalphabeta/CD19-depleted stem cell transplant. The CDR3 protein is CASSYSGRVNTEAFF. The CDR3 bases are TGTGCCAGCAGTTACTCGGGCAGGGTGAACACTGAAGCTTTCTTT.